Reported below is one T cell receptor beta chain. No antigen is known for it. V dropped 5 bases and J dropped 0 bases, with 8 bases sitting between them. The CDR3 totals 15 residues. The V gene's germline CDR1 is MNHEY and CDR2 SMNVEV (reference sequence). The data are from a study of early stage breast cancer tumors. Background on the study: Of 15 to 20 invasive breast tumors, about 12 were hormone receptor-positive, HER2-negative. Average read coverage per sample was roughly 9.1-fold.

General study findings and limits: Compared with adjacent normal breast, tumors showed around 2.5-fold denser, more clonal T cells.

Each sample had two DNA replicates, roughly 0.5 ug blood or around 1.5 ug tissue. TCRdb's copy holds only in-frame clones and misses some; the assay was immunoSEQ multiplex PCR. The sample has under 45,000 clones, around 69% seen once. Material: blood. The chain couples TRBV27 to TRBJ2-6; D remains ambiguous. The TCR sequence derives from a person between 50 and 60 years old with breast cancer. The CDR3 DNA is TGTGCCAGCAGTCCCCACAACTCTGGGGCCAACGTCCTGACTTTC. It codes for CASSPHNSGANVLTF. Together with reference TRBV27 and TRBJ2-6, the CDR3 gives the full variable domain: EAQVTQNPRYLITVTGKKLTVTCSQNMNHEYMSWYRQDPGLGLRQIYYSMNVEVTDKGDVPEGYKVSRKEKRNFPLILESPSPNQTSLYFCASSPHNSGANVLTFGAGSRLTVL.